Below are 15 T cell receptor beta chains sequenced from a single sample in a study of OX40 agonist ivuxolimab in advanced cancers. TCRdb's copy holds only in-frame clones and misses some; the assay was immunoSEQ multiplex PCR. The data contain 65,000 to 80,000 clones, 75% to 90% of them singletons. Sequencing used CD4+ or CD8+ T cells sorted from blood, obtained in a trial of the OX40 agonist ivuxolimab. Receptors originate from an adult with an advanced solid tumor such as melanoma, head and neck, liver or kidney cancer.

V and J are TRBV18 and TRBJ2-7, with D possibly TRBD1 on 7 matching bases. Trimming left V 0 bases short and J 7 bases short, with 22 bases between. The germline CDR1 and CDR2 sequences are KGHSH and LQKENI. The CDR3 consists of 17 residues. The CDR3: CASSPPVFRGVSREQYF. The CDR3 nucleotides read TGTGCCAGCTCACCACCGGTGTTCAGGGGGGTTTCCAGGGAGCAGTACTTC.

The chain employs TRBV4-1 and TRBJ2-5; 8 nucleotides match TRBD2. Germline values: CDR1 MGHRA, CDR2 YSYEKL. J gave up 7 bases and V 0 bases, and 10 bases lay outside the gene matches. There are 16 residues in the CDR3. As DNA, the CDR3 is TGCGCCAGCAGCCAAGATACCCCTAGCGCGGGGGGGACCCAGTACTTC. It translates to CASSQDTPSAGGTQYF.

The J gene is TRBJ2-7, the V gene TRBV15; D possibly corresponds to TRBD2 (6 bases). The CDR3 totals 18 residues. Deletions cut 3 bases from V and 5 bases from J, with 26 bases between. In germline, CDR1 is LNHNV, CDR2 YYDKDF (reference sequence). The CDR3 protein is CATSRDRGSGRSVHEQYF. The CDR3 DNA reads TGTGCCACCAGCAGGGACCGGGGGAGTGGGAGAAGCGTCCACGAGCAGTACTTC.

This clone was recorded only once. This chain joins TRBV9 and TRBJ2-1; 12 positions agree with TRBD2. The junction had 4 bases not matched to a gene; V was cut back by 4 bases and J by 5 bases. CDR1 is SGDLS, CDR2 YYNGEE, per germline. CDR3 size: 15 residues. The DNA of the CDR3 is TGTGCCAGCAGCCCGAGGACTAGCGGGGACAATGAGCAGTTCTTC. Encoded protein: CASSPRTSGDNEQFF.

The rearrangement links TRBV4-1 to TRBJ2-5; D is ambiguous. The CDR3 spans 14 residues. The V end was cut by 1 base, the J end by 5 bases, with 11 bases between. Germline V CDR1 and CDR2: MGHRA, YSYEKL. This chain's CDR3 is CASSQVFELETQYF. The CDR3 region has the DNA TGCGCCAGCAGCCAAGTCTTTGAGCTGGAGACCCAGTACTTC.

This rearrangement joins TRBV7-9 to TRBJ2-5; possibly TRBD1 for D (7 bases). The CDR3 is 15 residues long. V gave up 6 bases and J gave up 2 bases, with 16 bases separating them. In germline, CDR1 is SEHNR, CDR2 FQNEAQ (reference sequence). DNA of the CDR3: TGTGCCAGCAGGGAGGGACAGATATTACAAGAGACCCAGTACTTC. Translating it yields CASREGQILQETQYF.

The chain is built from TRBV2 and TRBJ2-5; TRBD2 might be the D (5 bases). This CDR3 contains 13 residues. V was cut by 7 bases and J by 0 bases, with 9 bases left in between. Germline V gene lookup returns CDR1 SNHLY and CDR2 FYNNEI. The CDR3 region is CASIMGDQETQYF. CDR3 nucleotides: TGTGCCAGCATAATGGGAGACCAAGAGACCCAGTACTTC. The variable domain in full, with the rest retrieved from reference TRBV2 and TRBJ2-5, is EPEVTQTPSHQVTQMGQEVILRCVPISNHLYFYWYRQILGQKVEFLVSFYNNEISEKSEIFDDQFSVERPDGSNFTLKIRSTKLEDSAMYFCASIMGDQETQYFGPGTRLLVL.

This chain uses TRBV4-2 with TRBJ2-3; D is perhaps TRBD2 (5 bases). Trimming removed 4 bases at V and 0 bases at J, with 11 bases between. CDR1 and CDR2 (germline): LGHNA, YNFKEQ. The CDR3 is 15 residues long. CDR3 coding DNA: TGTGCCAGCAGCCCCGGGAAGACTAGCACAGATACGCAGTATTTT. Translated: CASSPGKTSTDTQYF.

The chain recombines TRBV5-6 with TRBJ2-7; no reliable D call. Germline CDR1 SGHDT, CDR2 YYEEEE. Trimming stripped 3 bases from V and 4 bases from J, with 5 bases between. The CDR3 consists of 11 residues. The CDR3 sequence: CASSSEYEQYF. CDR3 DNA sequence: TGTGCCAGCAGCTCTGAATACGAGCAGTACTTC.

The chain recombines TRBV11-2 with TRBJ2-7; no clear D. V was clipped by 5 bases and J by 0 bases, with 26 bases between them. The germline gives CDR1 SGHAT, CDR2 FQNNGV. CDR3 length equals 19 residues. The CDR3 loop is CASSRFLLARVPSSYEQYF. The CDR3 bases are TGTGCCAGCAGCCGTTTCCTACTTGCCCGGGTCCCAAGCTCCTACGAGCAGTACTTC.

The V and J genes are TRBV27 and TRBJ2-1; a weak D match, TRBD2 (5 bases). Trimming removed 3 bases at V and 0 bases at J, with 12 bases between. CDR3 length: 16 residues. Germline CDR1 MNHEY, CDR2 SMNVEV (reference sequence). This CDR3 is CASSFAAASSYNEQFF. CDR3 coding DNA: TGTGCCAGCAGTTTCGCAGCGGCAAGCTCCTACAATGAGCAGTTCTTC.

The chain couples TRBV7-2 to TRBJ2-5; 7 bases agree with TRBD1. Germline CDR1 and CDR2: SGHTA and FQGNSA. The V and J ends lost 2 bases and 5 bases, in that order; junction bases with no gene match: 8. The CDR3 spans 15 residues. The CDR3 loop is CASSLTRGRSETQYF. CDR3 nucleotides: TGTGCCAGCAGCTTAACGAGGGGGCGATCGGAGACCCAGTACTTC.

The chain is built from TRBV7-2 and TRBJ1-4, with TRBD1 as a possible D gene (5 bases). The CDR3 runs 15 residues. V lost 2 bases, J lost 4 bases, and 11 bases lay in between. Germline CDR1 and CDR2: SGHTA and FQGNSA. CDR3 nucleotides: TGTGCCAGCAGCTTATCAAGGCAGGGTAATGAAAAACTGTTTTTT. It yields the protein CASSLSRQGNEKLFF.

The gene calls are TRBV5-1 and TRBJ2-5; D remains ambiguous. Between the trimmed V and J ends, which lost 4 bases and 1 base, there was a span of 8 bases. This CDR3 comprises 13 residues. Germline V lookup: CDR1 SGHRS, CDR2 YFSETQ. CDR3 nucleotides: TGCGCCAGCAGCGACCTACGCCAAGAGACCCAGTACTTC. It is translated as CASSDLRQETQYF.

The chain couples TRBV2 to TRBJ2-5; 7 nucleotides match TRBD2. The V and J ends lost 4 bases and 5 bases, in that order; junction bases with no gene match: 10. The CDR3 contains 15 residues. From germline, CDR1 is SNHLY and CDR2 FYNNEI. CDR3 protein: CASSVSGTKGETQYF. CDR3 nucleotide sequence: TGTGCCAGCAGTGTGAGCGGGACTAAAGGGGAGACCCAGTACTTC.